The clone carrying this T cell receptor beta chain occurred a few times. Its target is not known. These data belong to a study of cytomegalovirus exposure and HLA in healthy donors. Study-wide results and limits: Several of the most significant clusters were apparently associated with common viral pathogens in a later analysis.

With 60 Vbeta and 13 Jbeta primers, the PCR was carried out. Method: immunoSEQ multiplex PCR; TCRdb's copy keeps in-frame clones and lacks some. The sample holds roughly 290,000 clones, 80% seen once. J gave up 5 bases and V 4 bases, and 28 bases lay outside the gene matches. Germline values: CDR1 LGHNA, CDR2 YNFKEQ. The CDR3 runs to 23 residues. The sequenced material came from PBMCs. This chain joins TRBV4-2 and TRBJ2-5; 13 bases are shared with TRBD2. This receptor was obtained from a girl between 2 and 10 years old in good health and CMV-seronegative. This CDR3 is CASSRQTADRDSLAGGPWETQYF. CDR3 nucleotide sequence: TGTGCCAGCAGCCGACAAACCGCTGACCGGGACTCACTAGCGGGAGGGCCTTGGGAGACCCAGTACTTC.